This T cell receptor (beta chain) was identified in a study of shared clonotypes between healthy human individuals. Looking at the study overall: For every donor, three CD4 naive, three CD4 memory, two CD8 naive and one CD8 memory plates were used. Study-wide results and caveats: The small donor group covered limited genetic and exposure diversity.

This clone has only a few counts. As yet, its antigen is unknown. This specimen includes other DNA sequences encoding the same CDR3. Measured with immunoSEQ multiplex PCR; TCRdb has only the in-frame clones, and not every one. The table includes about 2,100,000 clones, 93% detected once. Positively selected for CCR7, the CD45RO-negative cells used as naive CD8 cells excluded terminally differentiated effector memory CD45RA+ cells. Every donor was a Caucasian adult from Nashville, Tennessee. This CDR3 has 12 amino acids. Germline CDR1 and CDR2: SGHAT and FQNNGV. The V gene lost 2 bases and the J gene lost 4 bases, with 3 bases spanning the gap.

The sequence derives from a man in his late teens or twenties in good health. Some clones in this sample may be carry-over from other donors' samples. Sequencing input: naive CD8+ T cells from PBMCs. The chain has TRBV11-2 and TRBJ2-1; D remains ambiguous. This chain's CDR3 is CASSLRYNEQFF. The CDR3 region has the DNA TGTGCCAGCAGCTTAAGGTACAATGAGCAGTTCTTC.